This T cell receptor (beta chain) was retrieved from a study of T cell repertoires in ileal Crohn's disease. Across the study: Patients had a median approximately 7.5-year disease duration, and approximately 35% were active smokers.

There are 16 residues in the CDR3. The ends were cut back, 0 bases at V and 2 bases at J, with 8 bases in the middle. Germline V gene sequence: CDR1 MGHRA, CDR2 YSYEKL. Time point here: neoterminal ileum biopsy at postoperative endoscopy, about 6 months after surgery. Measured with immunoSEQ multiplex PCR; TCRdb has only the in-frame clones, and not every one. The sample consists of 2,600 or so clones, less than 80% of them appearing once. The sample was ileal tissue. The rearrangement uses TRBV4-1 and TRBJ2-6; tentatively, D is TRBD1 (6 bases). The TCR sequence derives from an adult with Crohn's disease. DNA of the CDR3: TGCGCCAGCAGCCAAGATGAGGGGGCTGGGGCCAACGTCCTGACTTTC. This codes for CASSQDEGAGANVLTF.